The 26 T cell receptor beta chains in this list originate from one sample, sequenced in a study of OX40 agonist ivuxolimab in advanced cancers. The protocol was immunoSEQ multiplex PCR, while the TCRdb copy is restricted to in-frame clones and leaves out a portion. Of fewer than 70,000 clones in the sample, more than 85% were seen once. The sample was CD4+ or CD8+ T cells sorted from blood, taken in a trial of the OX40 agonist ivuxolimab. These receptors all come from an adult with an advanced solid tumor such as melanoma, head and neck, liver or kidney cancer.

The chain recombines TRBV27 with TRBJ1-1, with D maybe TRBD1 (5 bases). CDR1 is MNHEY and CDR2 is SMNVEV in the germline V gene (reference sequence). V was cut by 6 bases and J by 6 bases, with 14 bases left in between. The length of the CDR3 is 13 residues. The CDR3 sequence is CASRQDPGAEAFF. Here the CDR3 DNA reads TGTGCCAGCAGACAGGACCCGGGAGCTGAAGCTTTCTTT.

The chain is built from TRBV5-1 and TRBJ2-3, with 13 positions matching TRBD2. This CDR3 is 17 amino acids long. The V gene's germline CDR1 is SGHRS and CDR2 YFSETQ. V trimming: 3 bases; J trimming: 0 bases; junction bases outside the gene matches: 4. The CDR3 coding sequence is TGCGCCAGCAGCTGGGGACTAGCGGGGCCTAGCACAGATACGCAGTATTTT. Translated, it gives CASSWGLAGPSTDTQYF.

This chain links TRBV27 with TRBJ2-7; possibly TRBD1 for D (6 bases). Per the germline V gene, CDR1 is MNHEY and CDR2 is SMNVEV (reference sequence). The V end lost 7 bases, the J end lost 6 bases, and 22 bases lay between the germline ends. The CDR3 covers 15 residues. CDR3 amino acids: CASTTGQRELAEQYF. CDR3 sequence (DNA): TGTGCCAGCACCACGGGACAAAGGGAGTTGGCCGAGCAGTACTTC.

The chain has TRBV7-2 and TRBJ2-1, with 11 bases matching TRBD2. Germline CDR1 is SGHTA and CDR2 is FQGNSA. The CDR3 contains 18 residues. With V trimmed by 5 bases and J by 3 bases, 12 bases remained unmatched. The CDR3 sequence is CASSATFTSGRIYNEQFF. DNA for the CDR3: TGTGCCAGCAGCGCCACATTTACTAGCGGGAGAATCTACAATGAGCAGTTCTTC. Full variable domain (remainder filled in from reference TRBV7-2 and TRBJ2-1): GAGVSQSPSNKVTEKGKDVELRCDPISGHTALYWYRQSLGQGLEFLIYFQGNSAPDKSGLPSDRFSAERTGGSVSTLTIQRTQQEDSAVYLCASSATFTSGRIYNEQFFGPGTRLTVL.

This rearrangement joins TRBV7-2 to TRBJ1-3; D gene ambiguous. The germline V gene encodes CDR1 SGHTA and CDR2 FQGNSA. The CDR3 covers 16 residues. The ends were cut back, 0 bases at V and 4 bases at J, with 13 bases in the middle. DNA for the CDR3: TGTGCCAGCAGCTTAGCAGGGAACGTTGCCGGAAACACCATATATTTT. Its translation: CASSLAGNVAGNTIYF.

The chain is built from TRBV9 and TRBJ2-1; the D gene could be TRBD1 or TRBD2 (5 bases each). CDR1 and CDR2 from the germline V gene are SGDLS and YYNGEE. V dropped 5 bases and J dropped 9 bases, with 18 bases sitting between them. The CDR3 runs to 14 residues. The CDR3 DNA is TGTGCCAGCAGTATAGAGGGGATAGCTACTGAGCAGTTCTTC. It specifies CASSIEGIATEQFF.

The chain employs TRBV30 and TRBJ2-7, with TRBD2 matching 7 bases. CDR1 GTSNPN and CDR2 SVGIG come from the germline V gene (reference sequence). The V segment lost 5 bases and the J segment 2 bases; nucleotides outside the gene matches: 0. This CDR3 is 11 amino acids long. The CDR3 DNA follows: TGTGCCTGGGGACTAGCCTACGAGCAGTACTTC. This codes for CAWGLAYEQYF.

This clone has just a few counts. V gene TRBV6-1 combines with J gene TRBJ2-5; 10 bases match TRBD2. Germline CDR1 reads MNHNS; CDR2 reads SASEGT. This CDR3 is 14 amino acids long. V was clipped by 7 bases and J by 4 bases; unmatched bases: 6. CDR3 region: CASTLAGVGETQYF. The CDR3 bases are TGTGCCAGCACTCTAGCGGGAGTGGGAGAGACCCAGTACTTC.

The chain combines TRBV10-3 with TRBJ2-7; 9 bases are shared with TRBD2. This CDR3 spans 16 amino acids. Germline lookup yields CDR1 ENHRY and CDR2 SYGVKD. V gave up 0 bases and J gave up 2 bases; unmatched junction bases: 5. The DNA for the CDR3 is TGTGCCATCAGTGAGTCGGGCGGGAGGGGTCCCTACGAGCAGTACTTC. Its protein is CAISESGGRGPYEQYF.

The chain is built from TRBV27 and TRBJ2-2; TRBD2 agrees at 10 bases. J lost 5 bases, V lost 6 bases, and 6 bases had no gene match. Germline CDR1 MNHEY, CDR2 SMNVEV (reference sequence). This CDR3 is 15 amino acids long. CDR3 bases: TGTGCCAGCAGGGGACTAGCGAAGGGGACCGGGGAGCTGTTTTTT. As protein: CASRGLAKGTGELFF.

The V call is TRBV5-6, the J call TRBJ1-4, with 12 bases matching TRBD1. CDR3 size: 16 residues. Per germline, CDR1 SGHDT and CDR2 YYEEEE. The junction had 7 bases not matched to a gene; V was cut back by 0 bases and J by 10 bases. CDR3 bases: TGTGCCAGCAGCTTGGACGGGACAGGGGGCGGAGGAAAACTGTTTTTT. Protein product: CASSLDGTGGGGKLFF.

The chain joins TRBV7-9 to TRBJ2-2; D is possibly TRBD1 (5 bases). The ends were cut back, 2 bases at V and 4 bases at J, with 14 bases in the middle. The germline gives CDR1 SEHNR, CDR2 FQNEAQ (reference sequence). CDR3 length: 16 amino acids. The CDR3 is CASSLPGISTTGELFF. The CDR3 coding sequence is TGTGCCAGCAGCTTACCAGGGATCAGTACCACCGGGGAGCTGTTTTTT.

The DNA for the CDR3 is TGTGCCAGCAGATTAAACTACCAGAGCTCAACGAAAGGGACCCAGTACTTC. Translated: CASRLNYQSSTKGTQYF. The rearrangement joins TRBV7-8 to TRBJ2-5; D unresolved. In germline, CDR1 is SGHVS, CDR2 FQNEAQ. Trimming removed 6 bases from V and 7 bases from J, with 27 bases in between. The CDR3 is 17 amino acids.

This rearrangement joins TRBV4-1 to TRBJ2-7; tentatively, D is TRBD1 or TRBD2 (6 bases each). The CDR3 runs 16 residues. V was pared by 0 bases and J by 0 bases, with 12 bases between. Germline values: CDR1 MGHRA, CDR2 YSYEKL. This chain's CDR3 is CASSQDDGGSSYEQYF. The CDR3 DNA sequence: TGCGCCAGCAGCCAAGACGACGGGGGCAGCTCCTACGAGCAGTACTTC.

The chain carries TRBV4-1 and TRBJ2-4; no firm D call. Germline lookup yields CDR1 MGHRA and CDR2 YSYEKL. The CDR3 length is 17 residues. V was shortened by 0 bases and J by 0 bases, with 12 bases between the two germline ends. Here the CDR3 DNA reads TGCGCCAGCAGCCAAGACGTTGGTGTACTAGCCAAAAACATTCAGTACTTC. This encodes CASSQDVGVLAKNIQYF.

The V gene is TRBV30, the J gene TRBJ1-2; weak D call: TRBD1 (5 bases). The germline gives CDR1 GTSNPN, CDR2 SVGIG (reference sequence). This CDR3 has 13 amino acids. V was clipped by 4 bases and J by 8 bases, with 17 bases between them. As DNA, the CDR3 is TGTGCCTGGACCAAAGTGGGGGGACGAGGCTACACCTTC. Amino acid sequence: CAWTKVGGRGYTF.

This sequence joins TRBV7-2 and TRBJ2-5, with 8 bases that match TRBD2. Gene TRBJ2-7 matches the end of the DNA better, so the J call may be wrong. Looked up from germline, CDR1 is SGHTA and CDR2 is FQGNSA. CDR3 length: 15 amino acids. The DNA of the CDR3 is TGTGCCAGCAGCTTAGCACTAGCGGAGTCCTACGAGCAGTACTTC. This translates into CASSLALAESYEQYF.

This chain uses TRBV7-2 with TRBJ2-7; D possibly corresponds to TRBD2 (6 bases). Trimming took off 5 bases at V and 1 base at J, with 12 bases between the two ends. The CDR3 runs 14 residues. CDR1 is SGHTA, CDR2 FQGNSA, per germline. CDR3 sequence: CASSVGLESYEQYF. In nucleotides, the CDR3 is TGTGCCAGCAGCGTGGGACTGGAATCCTACGAGCAGTACTTC.

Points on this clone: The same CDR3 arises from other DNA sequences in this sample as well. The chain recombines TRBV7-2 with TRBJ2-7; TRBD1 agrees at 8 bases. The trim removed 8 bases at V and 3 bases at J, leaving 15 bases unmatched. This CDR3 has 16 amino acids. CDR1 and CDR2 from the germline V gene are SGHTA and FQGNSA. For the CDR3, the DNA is TGTGCCAGCCGATCCCGAAACGGACAGGGACGCTACGAGCAGTACTTC. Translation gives CASRSRNGQGRYEQYF.

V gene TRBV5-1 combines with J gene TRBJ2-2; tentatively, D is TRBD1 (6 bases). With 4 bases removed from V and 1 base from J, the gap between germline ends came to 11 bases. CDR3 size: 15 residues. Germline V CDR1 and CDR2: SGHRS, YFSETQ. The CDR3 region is CASSEGHMNTGELFF. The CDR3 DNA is TGCGCCAGCAGCGAGGGACATATGAACACCGGGGAGCTGTTTTTT.

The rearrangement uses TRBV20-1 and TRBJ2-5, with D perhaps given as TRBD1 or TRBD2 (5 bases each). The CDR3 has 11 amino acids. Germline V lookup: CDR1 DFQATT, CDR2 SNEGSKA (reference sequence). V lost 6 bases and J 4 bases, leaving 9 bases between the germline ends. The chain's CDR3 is CSAQRGETQYF. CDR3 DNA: TGCAGTGCCCAGAGGGGAGAGACCCAGTACTTC.

CDR3 sequence (DNA): TGTGCCTGGAGTGTTCAGAGGAATTTGGCCCTCCACTTT. This translates into CAWSVQRNLALHF. J is TRBJ1-6 and V is TRBV30; no clear D gene. Trimming cost V 0 bases and J 14 bases, with 14 bases left between them. The CDR3 sequence is 13 residues long. Germline V lookup: CDR1 GTSNPN, CDR2 SVGIG (reference sequence). Complete variable domain (other parts from reference TRBV30 and TRBJ1-6): SQTIHQWPATLVQPVGSPLSLECTVEGTSNPNLYWYRQAAGRGLQLLFYSVGIGQISSEVPQNLSASRPQDRQFILSSKKLLLSDSGFYLCAWSVQRNLALHFGNGTRLTVT.

The CDR3 nucleotides read TGTGCCAGCAGCCTTGGACGGACCATAGCTTTCTTT. It codes for CASSLGRTIAFF. The rearrangement links TRBV11-3 to TRBJ1-1; the D is unclear. There are 12 residues in the CDR3. Germline CDR1 and CDR2: SGHNT and YENEEA. The V end lost 5 bases, the J end lost 10 bases, and 14 bases lay between the germline ends.

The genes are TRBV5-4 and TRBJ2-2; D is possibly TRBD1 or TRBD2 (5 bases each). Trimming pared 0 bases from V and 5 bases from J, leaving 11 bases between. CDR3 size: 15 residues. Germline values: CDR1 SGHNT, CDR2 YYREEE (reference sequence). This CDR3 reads CASSLAVGRTGELFF. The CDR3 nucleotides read TGTGCCAGCAGCTTGGCCGTGGGACGGACCGGGGAGCTGTTTTTT. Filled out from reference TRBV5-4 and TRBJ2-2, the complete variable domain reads ETGVTQSPTHLIKTRGQQVTLRCSSQSGHNTVSWYQQALGQGPQFIFQYYREEENGRGNFPPRFSGLQFPNYSSELNVNALELDDSALYLCASSLAVGRTGELFFGEGSRLTVL.

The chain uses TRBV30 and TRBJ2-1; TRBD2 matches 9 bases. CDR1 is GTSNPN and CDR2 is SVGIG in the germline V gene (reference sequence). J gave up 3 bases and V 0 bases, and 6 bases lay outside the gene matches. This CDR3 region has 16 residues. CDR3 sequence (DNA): TGTGCCTGGAGTGTAGTTAGCGGGAGAGTCTACAATGAGCAGTTCTTC. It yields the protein CAWSVVSGRVYNEQFF.

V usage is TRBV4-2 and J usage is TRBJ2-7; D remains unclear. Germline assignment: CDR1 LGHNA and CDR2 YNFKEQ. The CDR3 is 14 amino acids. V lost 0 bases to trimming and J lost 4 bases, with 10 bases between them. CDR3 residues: CASSQDGTEYEQYF. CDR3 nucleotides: TGTGCCAGCAGCCAAGATGGAACTGAATACGAGCAGTACTTC.